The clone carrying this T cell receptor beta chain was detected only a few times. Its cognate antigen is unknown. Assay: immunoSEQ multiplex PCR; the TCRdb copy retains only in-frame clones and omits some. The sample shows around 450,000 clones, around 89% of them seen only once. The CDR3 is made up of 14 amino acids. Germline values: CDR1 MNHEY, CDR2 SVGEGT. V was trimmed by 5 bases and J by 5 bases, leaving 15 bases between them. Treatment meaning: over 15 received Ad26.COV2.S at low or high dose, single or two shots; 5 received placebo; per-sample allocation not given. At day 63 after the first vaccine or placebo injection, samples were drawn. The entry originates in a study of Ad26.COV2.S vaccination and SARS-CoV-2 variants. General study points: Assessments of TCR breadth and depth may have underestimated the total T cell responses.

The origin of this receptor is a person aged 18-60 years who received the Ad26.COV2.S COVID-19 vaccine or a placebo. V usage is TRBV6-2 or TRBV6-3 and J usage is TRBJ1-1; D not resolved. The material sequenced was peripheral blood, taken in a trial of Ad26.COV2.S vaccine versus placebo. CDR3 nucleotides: TGTGCCAGCAGTCGATTGAGTGGGAATACTGAAGCTTTCTTT. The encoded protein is CASSRLSGNTEAFF.